This record looks at one TCR beta chain sequence and its context. Its specific antigen is unknown. Per-nucleotide qualities are absent, and no much larger clonotype sits a single base away. V lost 6 bases and J lost 3 bases; the stretch between them is 14 bases long. Including cysteine and phenylalanine, the CDR3 has 13 amino acids. The DNA shown is the 39-base CDR3, in frame from base 1. The CDR1 and CDR2 encoded by the germline V gene are SQVTM and ANQGSEA. These data come from a study of blood T cells in healthy people across ages (dated by TCRdb to the mid-2010s). Turning to the overall study: In model experiments, template switching captured roughly one uniquely barcoded TCR beta cDNA molecule for every two T cells. To track age-related changes in TCR beta repertoire diversity, the study relied on deep sequencing normalized with unique cDNA molecular identifiers. Donors were grouped into four age groups: young (average roughly 15 years), middle-aged (under 40), aged (about 60) and long-lived (about 89). The study analyzed two additional independent replicas of 1 million unique cDNA reads from the same blood draw for two donors, one aged 18 to 29 and one aged 80 or older. The paper's findings and limits, for the study overall: There was a strong correlation between observed TCR beta diversity and the percentage of naive T cells measured by flow cytometry. Compared with the aged group, the long-lived group had more naive CD4+ T cells, fewer expanded clones and increased TCR diversity, a pattern suggesting age selection. Estimates of total diversity based on one million sequenced T cells were considered lower bounds and underestimates. Because donor CMV infection status was unknown, age-related changes in expanded clonotypes were potentially confounded. Bulk unsorted PBMC profiling prevented conclusive comparison of naive and antigen-experienced compartments. Observed TCR beta diversity per million T cells fell roughly linearly with age, and a significant reduction was already apparent by age around 40.

The donors were roughly 40 Caucasian individuals from Russia, aged roughly 6 to 100 years, who were systemically healthy. Roughly 9 milliliters of peripheral blood were drawn from each donor into EDTA-treated Vacutainer tubes. PBMCs were isolated by Ficoll-Paque density-gradient centrifugation, with at least 6.5 million obtained per sample. Total RNA was extracted from PBMCs with Trizol reagent, with at least 5.5 micrograms obtained per sample. Naive CD45RAhigh/CD27high T cell percentages were measured by flow cytometry on a PBMC aliquot from every donor. Receptor amplification or capture employed 5' RACE. The instrument given in TCRdb is Illumina HiSeq 2500. A second PCR of about 7 to 12 cycles was run with a J-beta primer mix and a sample-barcoded 5' primer. Each TCR beta cDNA molecule received a unique molecular identifier from a template-switch 5' adaptor carrying 12 random nucleotides. At least 3 million CDR3-containing paired-end reads were obtained from each sample. The Mint cDNA synthesis kit, primed by a TRBC-specific oligonucleotide, was used to synthesize first-strand cDNA from all RNA. After uracil-DNA glycosylase treatment, a first 18-cycle PCR used universal primers M1SS and BC2_uni_R on all cDNA. In the original analysis: For normalization, 1 million high-quality reads were randomly selected from each sample, with every read carrying a distinct molecular identifier. Reads sharing molecular identifiers were discarded rather than binned into consensus sequences. MiTCR, set to a Q25 quality threshold and the strictest error-elimination algorithm, was used for CDR3 identification, clonotype clustering and error correction. A nonparametric unseen species model with Euler transformation was used to estimate lower-bound total TCR beta diversity. TCRdb reworked the public reads: Q25 trimming with fastp, MiXCR clone assembly, productive beta chains retained. A single entry per CDR3 protein holds the most common genes and DNA from its merged rows. For this entry, the V and J calls and clone size follow TCRdb and not the study's own pipeline. The table for this sample lists over 500,000 distinct CDR3 sequences; over 25% of them were counted only once. The ten largest clones take up 3% to 4% of the sample.

These data were also filed under a second study, of T cells of mothers and their children. The second publication reports: Nine systemically healthy Caucasian individuals served as donors, namely three mothers together with their six children. cDNA synthesis consumed the entire amount of extracted RNA, loaded at around 1.5 ug RNA in each 15 ul reaction. Sample barcodes and 2-4 random nucleotides were added via the M1S primer in the second PCR. Over 8 million TCR beta CDR3 reads were obtained for each mother, and 2.5 million to 3 million reads were obtained for each child. TCR recombination output is similarly shaped by thymic selection in related and unrelated pairs, with a minor effect exerted by inherited differences. Related mother-child pairs always showed normalized repertoire overlap that was slightly higher than in unrelated mother-child pairs, though the difference was never significant. No persistent microchimeric T cell clones were detected, at a sensitivity of 90 to 100 clones per million clonotypes. In the study, deep NGS was used to compare the TCR beta repertoires of mothers and children, and features distinguishing related mother-child pairs from unrelated individuals were sought. Mothers averaged approximately 41 +/- 4 years of age and children averaged roughly 11 +/- 4 years. Libraries were sequenced on Illumina HiSeq 2000 with 100+100 nt paired-end reads after adapter ligation with NEBNext reagents. Mother and child libraries were prepared a month apart and sequenced in separate runs to prevent cross-contamination. Between about 500,000 and 2,100,000 distinct TCR beta clonotypes were identified per donor. Naive TCR beta clonotypes were estimated from low-frequency clonotypes matched to each donor's FACS-determined naive share, without sorting.

Recombination connected TRBV29-1 to TRBJ1-2; there is no confident call for the D gene. The specimen sequenced was blood. The receptor was isolated from a boy aged 2 to 10 in good health. The bases read TGCAGCGTCGTAGGAGGGAACCACTATGGCTACACCTTC. Its protein is CSVVGGNHYGYTF.